The rows below give T cell receptor beta chains drawn from one sample of a study of Graves' ophthalmopathy and Graves' hyperthyroidism. Via MiXCR, TCRdb re-called the multiplex PCR reads, giving one row per CDR3 protein. The sample lists 900,000 to 1,200,000 distinct CDR3 sequences, about two fifths occurring once. Sequenced sample: peripheral blood or thyroid tissue (not recorded which). The receptors originated from an adult man with Graves' hyperthyroidism. The CDR3 runs from the conserved cysteine through the conserved F or W. D genes are given only for firm matches. Clone size is not always given. Where it is, it says once, few, many or a class for expanded clones.

clone size	V gene	J gene	D gene	CDR3 protein	CDR3 DNA
many	TRBV7-9	TRBJ1-2	.	CASSLPAPAYRSNYGYTF	TGTGCCAGCAGCCTTCCGGCCCCGGCATACCGAAGTAACTATGGCTACACCTTC
many	TRBV4-2	TRBJ2-7	TRBD1	CASSPPGQGVYEQYF	TGTGCCAGCAGCCCGCCGGGACAGGGGGTCTACGAGCAGTACTTC
.	TRBV7-9	TRBJ1-6	.	CASSKTGANSPLHF	TGTGCCAGCAGCAAGACAGGAGCGAATTCACCCCTCCACTTT
few	TRBV7-2	TRBJ2-2	.	CASSQGTGRNTGELFF	TGTGCCAGCAGCCAAGGTACGGGCAGAAACACCGGGGAGCTGTTTTTT
many	TRBV7-7	TRBJ1-1	.	CASSPLGDTEAFF	TGTGCCAGCAGCCCGCTTGGCGACACTGAAGCTTTCTTT
.	TRBV5-1	TRBJ2-5	TRBD2	CASSLGSGAVETQYF	TGCGCCAGCAGCTTGGGAAGCGGGGCGGTTGAGACCCAGTACTTC
few	TRBV28	TRBJ1-1	TRBD1	CASRPGQGVTEAFF	TGTGCCAGCAGGCCCGGACAGGGAGTGACTGAAGCTTTCTTT
many	TRBV2	TRBJ2-6	.	CASSVEVGANVLTF	TGTGCCAGCAGTGTGGAGGTTGGGGCCAACGTCCTGACTTTC
.	TRBV10-3	TRBJ1-6	TRBD1	CAISGDRDSPLHF	TGTGCCATCAGTGGGGACAGAGATTCACCCCTCCACTTT
.	TRBV25-1	TRBJ2-6	TRBD1	CASSARTGQRANVLTF	TGTGCCAGCAGTGCTAGGACGGGACAGCGGGCCAACGTCCTGACTTTC
.	TRBV19	TRBJ1-4	.	CASSPPATTNEKLFF	TGTGCCAGTAGTCCCCCGGCAACAACTAATGAAAAACTGTTTTTT
.	TRBV6-5	TRBJ1-3	.	CASSYGGSIYF	TGTGCCAGCAGTTACGGGGGCTCCATATATTTT
many	TRBV5-4	TRBJ1-1	.	CASSLGAGMSREAFF	TGTGCCAGCAGCTTGGGGGCAGGGATGAGTCGTGAAGCTTTCTTT
many	TRBV11-3	TRBJ1-2	.	CASSLATPWGLNYGYTF	TGTGCCAGCAGCCTAGCCACTCCTTGGGGACTTAACTATGGCTACACCTTC
.	TRBV7-9	TRBJ1-1	.	CASSLAPARKNTEAFF	TGCGCCAGCAGCTTGGCTCCAGCAAGGAAGAACACTGAAGCTTTCTTT
.	TRBV7-6	TRBJ2-2	TRBD2	CASGVDTGELFF	TGTGCTAGCGGGGTCGACACCGGGGAGCTGTTTTTT
many	TRBV5-5	TRBJ1-6	.	CASLSLGNSPLHF	TGTGCCAGCCTGAGCCTGGGGAACTCACCCCTCCACTTT
.	TRBV5-4	TRBJ2-5	TRBD2	CASSLASGGTRETQYF	TGTGCCAGCAGCTTGGCTAGCGGGGGCACTCGAGAGACCCAGTACTTC
few	TRBV7-8	TRBJ1-1	.	CASSQEFFRKLNTEAFF	TGCGCCAGCAGCCAAGAATTTTTTCGGAAGCTGAACACTGAAGCTTTCTTT
.	TRBV12-3/TRBV12-4	TRBJ2-5	TRBD1	CASSPTGTEGRETQYF	TGTGCCAGCAGTCCCACGGGGACAGAGGGCCGAGAGACCCAGTACTTC
many	TRBV5-1	TRBJ2-2	.	CASSLQEPNTGELFF	TGCGCCAGCAGCTTGCAGGAACCGAACACCGGGGAGCTGTTTTTT
many	TRBV5-4	TRBJ2-5	.	CASSPGLAQETQYF	TGTGCCAGCAGCCCGGGACTTGCACAAGAGACCCAGTACTTC
few	TRBV19	TRBJ2-5	TRBD2	CASSIMAQRGVETQYF	TGTGCCAGTAGTATTATGGCCCAGCGGGGGGTAGAGACCCAGTACTTC
few	TRBV12-3/TRBV12-4	TRBJ1-5	.	CASSPSDGFNQPQHF	TGTGCCAGCAGTCCCTCGGACGGTTTCAATCAGCCCCAGCATTTT
many	TRBV25-1	TRBJ1-1	TRBD1	CASSDPGQGNTEAFF	TGTGCCAGCAGTGATCCCGGACAGGGCAACACTGAAGCTTTCTTT
many	TRBV20-1	TRBJ2-5	TRBD2	CSARLAGGRQETQYF	TGCAGTGCGCGGCTAGCGGGGGGAAGGCAAGAGACCCAGTACTTC
many	TRBV20-1	TRBJ1-5	.	CSARPGSLTSNQPQHF	TGCAGTGCTAGACCAGGCAGCCTGACTAGCAATCAGCCCCAGCATTTT
many	TRBV9	TRBJ2-7	.	CASSVGGSGQLGYEQYF	TGTGCCAGCAGCGTAGGGGGGAGCGGGCAACTCGGCTACGAGCAGTACTTC
.	TRBV7-9	TRBJ1-6	TRBD1	CASSLARDRVNSPLHF	TGTGCCAGCAGCTTAGCGCGGGACAGGGTTAATTCACCCCTCCACTTT
.	TRBV7-9	TRBJ1-5	TRBD1	CASSRTGGGLEQPQHF	TGTGCCAGCAGCCGGACAGGGGGGGGCTTGGAACAGCCCCAGCATTTT
.	TRBV3-1	TRBJ2-5	TRBD1	CASSYGQDYQETQYF	TGTGCCAGCAGCTACGGACAGGACTACCAAGAGACCCAGTACTTC
many	TRBV7-2	TRBJ2-2	.	CASSLGRVRAGELFF	TGTGCCAGCAGCTTAGGAAGGGTTAGGGCCGGGGAGCTGTTTTTT
few	TRBV4-1	TRBJ1-1	.	CASSQESRGGNTEAFF	TGCGCCAGCAGCCAAGAAAGTCGCGGGGGGAACACTGAAGCTTTCTTT
many	TRBV10-3	TRBJ1-3	.	CAISDVKGAGNTIYF	TGTGCCATCAGTGACGTAAAGGGGGCTGGAAACACCATATATTTT
many	TRBV2	TRBJ2-7	.	CASSEVRKWEQYF	TGTGCCAGCAGTGAAGTACGGAAGTGGGAGCAGTACTTC
.	TRBV10-3	TRBJ2-5	.	CAISEGLGGTKTQYF	TGTGCCATCAGTGAGGGACTAGGGGGGACGAAGACCCAGTACTTC
few	TRBV29-1	TRBJ2-7	.	CSVVGTASYEQYF	TGCAGCGTTGTAGGGACCGCCTCCTACGAGCAGTACTTC
.	TRBV5-1	TRBJ2-5	TRBD2	CASSSGRAVSQETQYF	TGCGCCAGCAGTAGCGGGAGAGCCGTCTCCCAAGAGACCCAGTACTTC
few	TRBV14	TRBJ1-1	TRBD1	CASSHMGQRNTEAFF	TGTGCCAGCAGCCATATGGGACAGAGGAACACTGAAGCTTTCTTT
.	TRBV6-5	TRBJ1-4	.	CASSEAAGGEKLFF	TGTGCCAGCAGTGAAGCGGCGGGAGGCGAAAAACTGTTTTTT
.	TRBV7-8	TRBJ2-3	.	CASSFLPNGGGTDTQYF	TGTGCCAGCAGCTTCCTCCCGAATGGGGGTGGCACAGATACGCAGTATTTT
.	TRBV15	TRBJ2-2	.	CATKARGFGGIGELFF	TGTGCCACCAAGGCCAGGGGGTTCGGGGGCATCGGGGAGCTGTTTTTT
.	TRBV5-5	TRBJ1-2	TRBD1	CASSLAGNRGYGYTF	TGTGCCAGCAGCTTGGCTGGGAACAGGGGTTATGGCTACACCTTC
few	TRBV30	TRBJ2-2	TRBD2	CAWSVLPGGDGELFF	TGTGCCTGGAGTGTACTCCCCGGGGGGGACGGGGAGCTGTTTTTT
few	TRBV7-6	TRBJ2-7	.	CASSRGQAAYEQYF	TGTGCCAGCAGCCGAGGGCAGGCCGCCTACGAGCAGTACTTC
.	TRBV10-3	TRBJ1-1	.	CASSSAVGRRTEAFF	TGTGCCAGCAGTTCGGCCGTGGGGAGGAGGACTGAAGCTTTCTTT
.	TRBV19	TRBJ2-3	.	CANLRGRSTDTQYF	TGTGCCAACCTAAGGGGCAGGAGCACAGATACGCAGTATTTT